These 13 T cell receptor beta chains were sequenced from one sample in a study of CD8+CD57+ T cells in acquired aplastic anemia. Genomic DNA, the template, was used for profiling of the TCR beta VDJ and CDR3. TCRdb passed the reads through MiXCR, listing each CDR3 protein once. This table holds about 190,000 distinct CDR3 sequences, roughly 56% found once. The source material was sorted CD4+, CD8+, or CD8+CD57+ T cells (not recorded which) from PBMCs. Every receptor here comes from a human donor in good health, serving as a control.

Regarding this clonotype: The junction shows a germline mismatch at one end, possibly a read error. The chain couples TRBV9 to TRBJ2-2, with 8 bases matching TRBD1. This CDR3 has 15 amino acids. Germline V CDR1 and CDR2: SGDLS, YYNGEE. CDR3 sequence reads: CTSSVGQGYTGEPFF. The CDR3 DNA follows: TGTACCAGCAGCGTAGGACAGGGATACACCGGGGAGCCGTTTTTT.

The chain employs TRBV7-2 and TRBJ2-7; perhaps TRBD1 as D (6 bases). This CDR3 region has 14 residues. Germline V lookup: CDR1 SGHTA, CDR2 FQGNSA. The ends were cut back, 1 base at V and 4 bases at J, with 11 bases in the middle. The CDR3 DNA reads TGTGCCAGCAGCTTAGGTCCAGGGGATTACGAGCAGTACTTC. This sequence encodes CASSLGPGDYEQYF.

With respect to this clonotype: A much larger clone differs by one base, so this may be a read error. Since the CDR3 does not end with the conserved phenylalanine or tryptophan, this likely comes from a read error. The chain uses TRBV4-1 and TRBJ1-2; no firm D call. This CDR3 has 15 residues. V lost 2 bases, J lost 0 bases, and 10 bases lay in between. Germline V CDR1 and CDR2: MGHRA, YSYEKL. For the CDR3, the DNA is TGCGCCAGCAGCCAAAGGGCCGCTGCTAACTATGGCTACACCTCC. Translated: CASSQRAAANYGYTS.

The V and J genes are TRBV9 and TRBJ2-7; 11 bases are shared with TRBD2. The CDR3 totals 14 residues. The junction had 3 bases not matched to a gene; V was cut back by 4 bases and J by 3 bases. The germline CDR1 and CDR2 sequences are SGDLS and YYNGEE. DNA of the CDR3: TGTGCCAGCAGCCCTAGCGGGGGGAACTACGAGCAGTACTTC. Translated, it gives CASSPSGGNYEQYF.

This clonotype was counted a few times. Given a much more abundant clone one base away, this may be a read error. The DNA is left out, because the CDR3 cannot be placed on it with certainty; the CDR3 is given as TCRdb lists it. The chain recombines TRBV7-3 with TRBJ1-3. The CDR3 spans 14 amino acids, including both terminal residues. Germline V gene data show CDR1 as SGHTA and CDR2 as FQGTGA. The CDR3 region is CASSFWGAGNTTYF.

V and J are TRBV9 and TRBJ2-7; 8 bases map to TRBD1. Germline V gives CDR1 SGDLS, CDR2 YYNGEE. The CDR3 is 15 residues long. V shed 2 bases, J shed 1 base, and the junction held 5 bases outside the gene matches. The CDR3 loop is CASSVERQGSYEQYF. CDR3 DNA sequence: TGTGCCAGCAGCGTTGAGCGACAGGGGTCCTACGAGCAGTACTTC.

CDR3 DNA sequence: TGTGCCAGCACCCAGACCGGGACTAGCGGGGGGGATGAGCAGTTCTTC. Amino acid sequence: CASTQTGTSGGDEQFF. The rearrangement links TRBV9 to TRBJ2-1, with TRBD2 matching over 16 bases. After removal of 6 bases from V and 8 bases from J, the junction contained 8 bases not matched to a gene. CDR1 SGDLS and CDR2 YYNGEE come from the germline V gene. This CDR3 has 16 amino acids.

Regarding this clonotype: A single base separates this from a much larger clone, so it may be a read error. The chain employs TRBV3-1 and TRBJ2-5; D is perhaps TRBD1 (6 bases). The CDR3 totals 14 residues. V shed 5 bases and J shed 7 bases, with 17 bases lying between them. Germline V gene sequence: CDR1 LGHDT, CDR2 YNNKEL (reference sequence). The CDR3 here is CASSKGQRFGTQYF. CDR3 bases: TGTGCCAGCAGCAAAGGACAGAGGTTCGGGACCCAGTACTTC.

The table lists this clonotype with a count of one. The chain carries TRBV6-2 or TRBV6-3 and TRBJ2-6; D may be TRBD2 (5 bases). The germline V gene encodes CDR1 MNHEY and CDR2 SVGEGT. This CDR3 spans 16 amino acids. Trimming shortened V by 6 bases and J by 2 bases, and 14 bases separated the two germline ends. CDR3 sequence reads: CASSRPDGTGANVLTF. The CDR3 region has the DNA TGTGCCAGCAGCCGCCCGGACGGGACTGGGGCCAACGTCCTGACTTTC.

The V gene is TRBV19, the J gene TRBJ2-7, with D maybe TRBD1 (6 bases). The length of the CDR3 is 13 residues. Trimming removed 1 base from V and 4 bases from J, with 8 bases in between. Germline CDR1 and CDR2: LNHDA and SQIVND (reference sequence). The CDR3 DNA reads as TGTGCCAGTAGTATAGGGACAGATTACGAGCAGTACGTC. Translated: CASSIGTDYEQYV.

The chain has TRBV13 and TRBJ1-2, with D perhaps matching TRBD1 (5 bases). Germline V CDR1 and CDR2: PRHDT, FYEKMQ (reference sequence). The germline V and J ends were trimmed by 1 base and 2 bases, with 11 bases remaining between them. This CDR3 has 15 amino acids. CDR3 sequence (DNA): TGTGCCAGCAGCTTAGCCCCGGCAGGGAACTATGGCTACACCTTC. Translating gives CASSLAPAGNYGYTF.

Points on this clonotype: A junction boundary mismatches the germline segment, possibly from a read error. The V and J genes are TRBV19 and TRBJ2-2; D is perhaps TRBD2 (6 bases). The CDR3 contains 16 residues. Germline CDR1 reads LNHDA; CDR2 reads SQIVND (reference sequence). CDR3 in amino acids: CATKDSGTANTGGLFF. The CDR3, as DNA: TGTGCTACCAAAGATTCAGGGACGGCCAACACCGGGGGGCTGTTTTTT.

This clonotype was recorded at least ten times. A clone one base away is much larger, so this may be a read error. This rearrangement joins TRBV7-9 to TRBJ2-5, with D possibly being TRBD2 (6 bases). This CDR3 has 15 amino acids. Germline CDR1 reads SEHNR; CDR2 reads FQNEAQ (reference sequence). Trimming shortened V by 3 bases and J by 2 bases, and 13 bases separated the two germline ends. CDR3 sequence: CASSFTEGRQETQYF. CDR3 in DNA: TGTGCCAGCAGCTTCACGGAGGGTAGGCAAGAGACCCAGTACTTC.